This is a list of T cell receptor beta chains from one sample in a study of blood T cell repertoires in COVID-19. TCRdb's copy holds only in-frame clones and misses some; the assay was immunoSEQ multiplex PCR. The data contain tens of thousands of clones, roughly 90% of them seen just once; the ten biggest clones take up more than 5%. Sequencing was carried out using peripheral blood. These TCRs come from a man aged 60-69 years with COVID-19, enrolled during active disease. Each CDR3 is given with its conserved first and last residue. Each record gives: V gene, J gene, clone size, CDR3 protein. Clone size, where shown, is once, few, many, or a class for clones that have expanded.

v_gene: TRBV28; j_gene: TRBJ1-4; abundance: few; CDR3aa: CASSLVRGTTNEKLFF
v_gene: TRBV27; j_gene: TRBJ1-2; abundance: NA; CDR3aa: CASALGGGYGYTF
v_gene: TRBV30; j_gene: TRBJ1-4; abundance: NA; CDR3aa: CAWRPLTGLSTNEKLFF
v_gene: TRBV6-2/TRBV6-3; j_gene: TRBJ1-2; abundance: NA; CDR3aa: CASSYGRVGGYTF
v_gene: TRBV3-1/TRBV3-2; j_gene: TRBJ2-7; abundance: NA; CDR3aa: CASSPGQVSSYEQYF
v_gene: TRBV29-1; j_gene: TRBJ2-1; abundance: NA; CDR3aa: CSGGQFPYNEQFF
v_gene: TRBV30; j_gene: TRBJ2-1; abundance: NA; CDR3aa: CAWSVTLAGDRDEQFF
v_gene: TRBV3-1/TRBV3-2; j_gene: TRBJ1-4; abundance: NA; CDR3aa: CASSQDGTGQREKLFF
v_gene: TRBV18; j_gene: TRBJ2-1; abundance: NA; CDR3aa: CASSPQGQGRGNEQFF
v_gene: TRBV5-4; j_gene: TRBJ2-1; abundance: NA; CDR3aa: CASSLGGGRSYNEQFF
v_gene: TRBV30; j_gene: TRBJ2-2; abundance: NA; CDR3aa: CAWSPTLAGGWGGELFF
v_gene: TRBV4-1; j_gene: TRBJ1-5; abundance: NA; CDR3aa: CASSQDPGGGAGYSNQPQHF
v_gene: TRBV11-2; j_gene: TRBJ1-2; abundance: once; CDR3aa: CASSEQGAGYGYTF
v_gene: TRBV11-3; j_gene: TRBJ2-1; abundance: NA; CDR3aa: CASSLAPGNEQFF
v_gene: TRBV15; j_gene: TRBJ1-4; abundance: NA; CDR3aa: CATSREEGGSNEKLFF
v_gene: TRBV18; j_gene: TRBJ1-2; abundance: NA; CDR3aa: CASSPRTDYGYTF
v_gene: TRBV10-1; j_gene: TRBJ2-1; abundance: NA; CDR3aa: CASSEFGGGRAFGNEQFF
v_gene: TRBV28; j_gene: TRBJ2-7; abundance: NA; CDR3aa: CASSSLGRSSYEQYF
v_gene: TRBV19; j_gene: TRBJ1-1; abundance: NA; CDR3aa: CASTYRAGTEAFF
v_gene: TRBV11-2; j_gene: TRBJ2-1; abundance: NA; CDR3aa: CASREVGGRLHEQFF
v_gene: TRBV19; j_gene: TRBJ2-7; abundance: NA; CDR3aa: CASSGGTSGTYEQYF
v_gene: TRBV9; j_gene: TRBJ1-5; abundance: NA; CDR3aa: CASSVQGMRQPQHF
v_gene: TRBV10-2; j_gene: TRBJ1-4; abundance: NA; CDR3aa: CASSLTGGTVEKLFF
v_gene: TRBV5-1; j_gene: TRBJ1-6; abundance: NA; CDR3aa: CASSLGANSPLHF
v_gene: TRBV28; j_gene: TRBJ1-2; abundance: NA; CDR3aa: CASSSRRDWNYGYTF
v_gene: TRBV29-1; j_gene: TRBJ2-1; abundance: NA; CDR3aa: CSGGSSSYNEQFF
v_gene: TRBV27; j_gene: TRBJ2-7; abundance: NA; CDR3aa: CASSLYSGHREGGYEQYF
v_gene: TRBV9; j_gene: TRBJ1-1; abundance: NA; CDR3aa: CASSAGSGTNTEAFF
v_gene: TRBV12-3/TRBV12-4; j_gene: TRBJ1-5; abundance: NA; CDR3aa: CASSSNWNQPQHF
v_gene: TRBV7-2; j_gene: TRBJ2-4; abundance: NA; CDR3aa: CASSLDRSSGVNIQYF
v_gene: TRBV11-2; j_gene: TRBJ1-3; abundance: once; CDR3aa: CASTLLLNWAATGNTIYF
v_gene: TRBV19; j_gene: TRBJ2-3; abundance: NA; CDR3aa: CASSTTGGPDTQYF
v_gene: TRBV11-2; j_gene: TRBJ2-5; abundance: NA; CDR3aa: CASRIQPGVQETQYF
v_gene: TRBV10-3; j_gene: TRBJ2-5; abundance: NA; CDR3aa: CAISESKGEQETQYF
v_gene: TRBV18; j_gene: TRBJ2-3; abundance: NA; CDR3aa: CASSNVLAGGPDTQYF
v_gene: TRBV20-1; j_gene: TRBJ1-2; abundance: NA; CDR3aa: CSASVSGSNYGYTF
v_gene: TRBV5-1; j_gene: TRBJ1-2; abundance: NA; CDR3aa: CASTRRDTSPWDGYTF
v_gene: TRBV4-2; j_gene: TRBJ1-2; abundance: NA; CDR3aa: CASSRARGVNYGYTF
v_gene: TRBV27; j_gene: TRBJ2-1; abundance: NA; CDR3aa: CASSLYPAGGRNEQFF
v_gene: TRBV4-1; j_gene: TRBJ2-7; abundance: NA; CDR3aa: CASSHPNQGGYEQYF
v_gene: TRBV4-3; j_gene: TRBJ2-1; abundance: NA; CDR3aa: CASSQSGSFSPEQFF
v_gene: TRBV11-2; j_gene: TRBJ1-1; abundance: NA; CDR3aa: CASSFSTEAFF
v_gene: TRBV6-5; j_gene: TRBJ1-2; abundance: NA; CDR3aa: CASVSGIPNYGYTF
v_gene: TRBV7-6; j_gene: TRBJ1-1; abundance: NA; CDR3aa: CASSLSSRRDTEAFF
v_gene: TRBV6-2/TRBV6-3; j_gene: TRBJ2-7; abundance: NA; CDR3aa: CAGSSADRSYEQYF
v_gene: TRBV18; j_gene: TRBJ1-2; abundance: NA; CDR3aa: CASSPLDNHGYTF
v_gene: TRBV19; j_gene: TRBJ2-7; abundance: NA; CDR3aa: CASQTSGSYEQYF
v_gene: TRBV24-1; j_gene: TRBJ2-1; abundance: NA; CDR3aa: CATSASRASGRDNEQFF
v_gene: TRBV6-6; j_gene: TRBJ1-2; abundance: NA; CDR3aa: CASTLRDYGYTF
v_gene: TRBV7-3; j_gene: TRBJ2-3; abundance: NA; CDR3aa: CASSQGAGAGLTDTQYF